This T cell receptor beta chain was observed in a study of T-cell memory formation after mild COVID-19. Study as a whole: The TCR clusters were mostly specific to one donor. Regarding the study as a whole: Contracting CD4+ clones sat mainly in CM and EM; CD8+ in EMRA. Memory from before infection featured some responding clones, which suggests cross-reactive memory joined.

TCRalpha and TCRbeta libraries used 5'RACE with constant-segment primers and UMIs. TCRdb redid the calling of the 5' RACE reads with MiXCR, one entry per CDR3 protein. The data hold 110,000 to 150,000 distinct CDR3 sequences, with approximately 25% observed a single time. This clonotype occurred a few times. Its specificity is not known. This CDR3 comprises 15 residues. CDR1 is DFQATT and CDR2 is SNEGSKA in the germline V gene (reference sequence). Trimming at V came to 6 bases and at J to 5 bases, leaving 7 bases not matched to a gene. The chain joins TRBV20-1 to TRBJ2-7; 16 positions match TRBD2. The receptor's source is an adult woman who had mild COVID-19 (a few samples of this study predate the infection). Cell type and time point are not known. The material sequenced was PBMCs or a T cell subset sorted from them (not recorded which). The CDR3 bases are TGCAGTGCATCCGGGACTAGCGGGAGGGGGAACGAGCAGTACTTC. Translation: CSASGTSGRGNEQYF.